This T cell receptor beta chain originates from a study of Ad26.COV2.S vaccination and SARS-CoV-2 variants. Noted treatment: 15 to 20 received Ad26.COV2.S at low or high dose, single or two shots; roughly five received placebo; per-sample allocation not given. All samples were drawn on day 63, counting from the first vaccine or placebo injection. The donor's status was that of an adult aged 18-55 years in Boston. Sequencing used immunoSEQ multiplex PCR; TCRdb keeps in-frame clones, though not all of them. The sample has a few hundred thousand clones; around 90% are singletons. This clone was seen just once. The CDR3 totals 11 residues. V lost 6 bases to trimming and J lost 13 bases, with 13 bases between them. Germline V lookup: CDR1 MDHEN, CDR2 SYDVKM.

The chain recombines TRBV28 with TRBJ2-1; D gene unclear. The receptor's source is a person between 18 and 60 years old who received the Ad26.COV2.S COVID-19 vaccine or a placebo. The sample was peripheral blood, taken in a trial of Ad26.COV2.S vaccine versus placebo. The CDR3 reads CASSAIVFQFF. The CDR3 DNA is TGTGCCAGCAGCGCTATAGTTTTTCAGTTCTTC.